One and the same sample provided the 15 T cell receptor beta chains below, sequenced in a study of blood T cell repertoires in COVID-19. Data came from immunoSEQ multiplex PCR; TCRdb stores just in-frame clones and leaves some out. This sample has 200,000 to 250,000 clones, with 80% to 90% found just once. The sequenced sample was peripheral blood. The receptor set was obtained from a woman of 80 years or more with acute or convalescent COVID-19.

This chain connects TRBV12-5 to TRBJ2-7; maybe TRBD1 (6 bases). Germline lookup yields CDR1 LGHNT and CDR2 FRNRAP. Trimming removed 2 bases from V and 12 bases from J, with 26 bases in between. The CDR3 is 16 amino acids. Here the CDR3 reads CASGLYRQGNSSSRYF. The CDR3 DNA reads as TGTGCTAGTGGTTTGTATCGGCAGGGGAACTCCTCGAGCAGGTACTTC.

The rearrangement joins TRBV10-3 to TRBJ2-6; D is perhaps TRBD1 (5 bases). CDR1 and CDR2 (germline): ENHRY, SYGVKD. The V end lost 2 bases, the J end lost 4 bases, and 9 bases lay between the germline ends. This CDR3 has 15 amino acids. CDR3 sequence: CAISEGATGANVLTF. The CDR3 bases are TGTGCCATCAGTGAGGGGGCTACAGGGGCCAACGTCCTGACTTTC.

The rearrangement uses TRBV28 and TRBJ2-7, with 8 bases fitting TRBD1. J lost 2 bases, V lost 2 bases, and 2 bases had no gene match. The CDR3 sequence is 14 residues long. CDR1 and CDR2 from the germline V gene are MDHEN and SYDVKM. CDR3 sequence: CASSLQQGAYEQYF. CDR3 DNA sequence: TGTGCCAGCAGTTTACAACAGGGGGCCTACGAGCAGTACTTC. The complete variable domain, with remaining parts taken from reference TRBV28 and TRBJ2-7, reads DVKVTQSSRYLVKRTGEKVFLECVQDMDHENMFWYRQDPGLGLRLIYFSYDVKMKEKGDIPEGYSVSREKKERFSLILESASTNQTSMYLCASSLQQGAYEQYFGPGTRLTVT.

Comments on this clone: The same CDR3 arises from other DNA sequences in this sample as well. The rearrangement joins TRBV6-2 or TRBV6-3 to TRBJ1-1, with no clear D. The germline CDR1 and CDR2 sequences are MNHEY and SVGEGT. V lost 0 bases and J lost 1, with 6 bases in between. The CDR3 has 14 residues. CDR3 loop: CASSYSGGNTEAFF. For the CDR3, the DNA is TGTGCCAGCAGTTACTCAGGAGGGAACACTGAAGCTTTCTTT.

The CDR3 sequence: CASSYSRQVATEAFF. CDR3 nucleotides: TGTGCCAGCAGTTACTCGCGACAGGTTGCCACTGAAGCTTTCTTT. This chain joins TRBV6-5 and TRBJ1-1; perhaps TRBD1 as D (6 bases). V was trimmed by 0 bases and J by 4 bases, leaving 12 bases between them. The CDR3 loop spans 15 amino acids. Germline CDR1 MNHEY, CDR2 SVGAGI.

The CDR3 region is CASNPPTYYSGQPQHF. The CDR3 DNA is TGCGCCAGCAACCCCCCCACGTACTACTCGGGACAGCCCCAGCATTTT. This chain joins TRBV10-1 and TRBJ1-5, with D unclear. Trimming stripped 7 bases from V and 7 bases from J, with 23 bases between. Germline-derived CDR1 and CDR2 are WNHNN and SYGVQD (reference sequence). The CDR3 has 16 residues.

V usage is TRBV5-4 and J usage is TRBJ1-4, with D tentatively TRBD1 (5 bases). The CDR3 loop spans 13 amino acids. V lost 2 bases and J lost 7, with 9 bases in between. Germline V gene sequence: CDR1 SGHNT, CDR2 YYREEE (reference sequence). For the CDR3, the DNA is TGTGCCAGCAGCTTAAGCCAGGGTGAAAAACTGTTTTTT. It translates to CASSLSQGEKLFF.

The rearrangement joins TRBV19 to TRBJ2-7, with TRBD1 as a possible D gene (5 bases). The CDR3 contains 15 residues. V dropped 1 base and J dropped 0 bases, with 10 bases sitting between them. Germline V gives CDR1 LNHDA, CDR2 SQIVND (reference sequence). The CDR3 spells CASSIGSGLSYEQYF. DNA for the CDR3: TGTGCCAGTAGTATAGGGTCAGGGCTCTCCTACGAGCAGTACTTC.

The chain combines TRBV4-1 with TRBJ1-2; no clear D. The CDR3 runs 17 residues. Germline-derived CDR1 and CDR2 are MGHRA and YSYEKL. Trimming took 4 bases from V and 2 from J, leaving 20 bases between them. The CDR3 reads CASSPPLGSIANYGYTF. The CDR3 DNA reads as TGCGCCAGCAGCCCCCCTCTGGGCTCAATTGCCAACTATGGCTACACCTTC.

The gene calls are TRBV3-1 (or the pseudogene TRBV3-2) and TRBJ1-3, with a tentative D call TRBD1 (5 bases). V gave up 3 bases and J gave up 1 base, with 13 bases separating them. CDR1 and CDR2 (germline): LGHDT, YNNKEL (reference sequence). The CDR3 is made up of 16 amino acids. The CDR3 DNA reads TGTGCCAGCAGCCAGGTAATTCAGGGATCTGGAAACACCATATATTTT. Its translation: CASSQVIQGSGNTIYF.

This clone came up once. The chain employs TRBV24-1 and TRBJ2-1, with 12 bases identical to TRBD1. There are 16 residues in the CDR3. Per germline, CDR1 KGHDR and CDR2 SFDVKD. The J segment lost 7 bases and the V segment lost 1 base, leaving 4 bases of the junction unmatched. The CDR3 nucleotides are TGTGCCACCAGTGATTTAAGGGACAGGGGGCTGAATGAGCAGTTCTTC. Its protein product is CATSDLRDRGLNEQFF.

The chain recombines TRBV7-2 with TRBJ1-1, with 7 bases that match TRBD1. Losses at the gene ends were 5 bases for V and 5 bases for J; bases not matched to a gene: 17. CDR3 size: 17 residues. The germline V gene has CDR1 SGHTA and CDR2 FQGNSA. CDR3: CASSIWGRGSPGTEAFF. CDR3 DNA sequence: TGTGCCAGCAGCATTTGGGGCAGGGGGTCTCCGGGGACTGAAGCTTTCTTT. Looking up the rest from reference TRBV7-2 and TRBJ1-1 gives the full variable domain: GAGVSQSPSNKVTEKGKDVELRCDPISGHTALYWYRQSLGQGLEFLIYFQGNSAPDKSGLPSDRFSAERTGGSVSTLTIQRTQQEDSAVYLCASSIWGRGSPGTEAFFGQGTRLTVV.

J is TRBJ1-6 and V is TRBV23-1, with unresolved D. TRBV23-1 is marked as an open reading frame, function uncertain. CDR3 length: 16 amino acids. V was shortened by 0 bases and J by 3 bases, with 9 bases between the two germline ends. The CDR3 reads CASSQSSPSYNSPLHF. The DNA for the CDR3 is TGCGCCAGCAGTCAATCTTCCCCCAGCTATAATTCACCCCTCCACTTT.

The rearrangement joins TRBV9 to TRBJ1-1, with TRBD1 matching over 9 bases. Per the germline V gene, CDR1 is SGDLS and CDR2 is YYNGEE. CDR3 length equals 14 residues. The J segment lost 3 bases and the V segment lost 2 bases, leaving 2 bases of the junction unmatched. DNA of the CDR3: TGTGCCAGCAGCGTCGACAGGGGGGACACTGAAGCTTTCTTT. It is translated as CASSVDRGDTEAFF. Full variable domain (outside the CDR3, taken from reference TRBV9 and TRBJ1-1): DSGVTQTPKHLITATGQRVTLRCSPRSGDLSVYWYQQSLDQGLQFLIQYYNGEERAKGNILERFSAQQFPDLHSELNLSSLELGDSALYFCASSVDRGDTEAFFGQGTRLTVV.

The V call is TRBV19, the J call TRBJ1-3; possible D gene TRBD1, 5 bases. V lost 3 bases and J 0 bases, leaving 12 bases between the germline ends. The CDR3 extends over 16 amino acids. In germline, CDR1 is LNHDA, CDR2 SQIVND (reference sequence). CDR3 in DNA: TGTGCCAGTAGTATGGGGCGGCAAGGCTCTGGAAACACCATATATTTT. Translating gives CASSMGRQGSGNTIYF.